These T cell receptor beta chains were read from a single sample in a study of identical twins. A single record per CDR3 protein comes from TCRdb applying MiXCR to the 5' RACE reads. Among 500,000 or so distinct CDR3 sequences listed, approximately 15% were seen once. These records were also assigned to another study, of yellow fever vaccine responses in identical twins.

The sample comprised CD4+ T cells sorted from blood. The receptors derive from a woman aged 18-29 years in good health. Both conserved end residues are part of each CDR3. A D gene is named only where the DNA matches it firmly. The listing skips clone size in some rows; elsewhere it reads once, few, many or a size class.

j_call clone_size v_call d_call cdr3_aa cdr3_nt
TRBJ2-3 NA TRBV29-1 TRBD1 CSGRTGASTDTQYF TGCAGCGGGCGGACAGGTGCTAGCACAGATACGCAGTATTTT
TRBJ1-1 NA TRBV7-2 TRBD1 CASRDRGGHTEAFF TGTGCCAGCAGGGACAGGGGGGGGCACACTGAAGCTTTCTTT
TRBJ2-7 many TRBV28 NA CASSFPPRVSEQYF TGTGCCAGCAGTTTCCCCCCCAGGGTGTCCGAGCAGTACTTC
TRBJ1-2 NA TRBV2 NA CASSEAVANYGYTF TGTGCCAGCAGTGAAGCGGTAGCTAACTATGGCTACACCTTC
TRBJ1-6 NA TRBV7-9 NA CASCQTGKSAPLHF TGTGCCAGTTGCCAGACCGGCAAGTCAGCGCCCCTCCACTTT
TRBJ2-7 NA TRBV7-2 NA CASRGSSTSF TGTGCCAGCCGCGGTTCGTCCACCTCCTTC
TRBJ2-1 few TRBV24-1 TRBD2 CATSDPGLAGGSYNEQFF TGTGCCACCAGTGACCCCGGACTAGCGGGAGGTTCTTACAATGAGCAGTTCTTC
TRBJ2-5 many TRBV7-8 TRBD1 CASSHHQGDGETQYF TGTGCCAGCAGCCACCACCAGGGGGATGGAGAGACCCAGTACTTC
TRBJ1-6 many TRBV20-1 NA CSARGAKSSYNSPLHF TGCAGTGCTAGAGGGGCCAAAAGCTCCTATAATTCACCCCTCCACTTT
TRBJ2-6 few TRBV6-2/TRBV6-3 NA CASSSTEVSGANVLTF TGTGCCAGCAGTTCCACGGAGGTCTCTGGGGCCAACGTCCTGACTTTC
TRBJ2-2 few TRBV12-5 NA CASGKDGPNTGELFF TGTGCTAGTGGCAAAGACGGACCGAACACCGGGGAGCTGTTTTTT
TRBJ2-3 NA TRBV6-1 NA CASSEDLRGPDTQYF TGTGCCAGCAGTGAAGATCTTCGGGGACCAGATACGCAGTATTTT
TRBJ2-7 few TRBV28 NA CASSLSEGLVQYF TGTGCCAGCAGTTTATCCGAGGGATTGGTACAGTACTTC
TRBJ2-2 NA TRBV12-3/TRBV12-4 NA CASSLPSWTRGELFF TGTGCCAGCAGTTTACCGTCCTGGACACGCGGGGAGCTGTTTTTT
TRBJ1-2 NA TRBV29-1 NA CSAGGSKHGGYTF TGCAGCGCGGGGGGGTCCAAACATGGTGGCTACACCTTC
TRBJ2-1 NA TRBV12-3/TRBV12-4 NA CASSNFGGPYNEQFF TGTGCCAGCAGCAACTTTGGAGGGCCCTACAATGAGCAGTTCTTC
TRBJ2-2 NA TRBV18 NA CASSPRTTNGELFF TGTGCCAGCTCACCGAGGACTACCAACGGGGAGCTGTTTTTT
TRBJ1-2 NA TRBV29-1 NA CSVEDQGTGRGYTF TGCAGCGTTGAAGACCAGGGGACTGGTCGGGGCTACACCTTC
TRBJ1-2 NA TRBV6-1 TRBD1 CASSDTNRGANYGYTF TGTGCCAGCAGTGATACGAACAGGGGAGCAAACTATGGCTACACCTTC
TRBJ2-1 few TRBV3-1 NA CASSSIYEQFF TGTGCCAGCAGCTCAATCTATGAGCAGTTCTTC
TRBJ2-7 NA TRBV4-2 NA CASSQDNRAGEQYF TGTGCCAGCAGCCAAGATAACAGGGCGGGGGAGCAGTACTTC
TRBJ2-4 NA TRBV2 TRBD1 CASRDRTKNIQYF TGTGCCAGCAGGGACAGGACCAAAAACATTCAGTACTTC
TRBJ1-6 many TRBV7-9 NA CASSLRGTGTPLHF TGTGCCAGCAGCTTAAGAGGGACGGGGACACCCCTCCACTTT
TRBJ2-5 few TRBV7-9 TRBD2 CASSVVAGSGETQYF TGTGCCAGCAGCGTAGTAGCGGGGTCTGGTGAGACCCAGTACTTC
TRBJ2-2 NA TRBV5-1 TRBD2 CASSWTSGGYANTGELFF TGCGCCAGCAGCTGGACTAGCGGGGGCTACGCGAACACCGGGGAGCTGTTTTTT
TRBJ2-1 few TRBV27 NA CASSLLVSSGYNEQFF TGTGCCAGCAGTTTACTCGTGTCGTCGGGATACAATGAGCAGTTCTTC
TRBJ2-3 few TRBV7-2 TRBD2 CASSVRLAGRTDTQYF TGTGCCAGCAGCGTCAGACTAGCGGGTCGCACAGATACGCAGTATTTT
TRBJ2-1 many TRBV12-3/TRBV12-4 NA CASSFRVLSSYNEQFF TGTGCCAGCAGTTTCCGAGTACTGAGCTCCTACAATGAGCAGTTCTTC
TRBJ2-1 NA TRBV7-2 TRBD2 CASNPSGKLGEQFF TGTGCCAGCAATCCTAGCGGAAAACTGGGGGAGCAGTTCTTC
TRBJ2-3 many TRBV5-1 NA CASSLGEITDTQYF TGCGCCAGCAGCTTGGGCGAGATCACAGATACGCAGTATTTT
TRBJ2-4 NA TRBV15 NA CATSTEGAGNAIQYF TGTGCCACCAGCACCGAGGGGGCGGGGAACGCCATTCAGTACTTC
TRBJ2-7 NA TRBV7-8 NA CASASGAGTTAGEQYF TGTGCCAGCGCCAGCGGTGCCGGGACAACTGCAGGGGAGCAGTACTTC
TRBJ2-1 NA TRBV24-1 NA CATSVGAGVSNEQFF TGTGCCACCAGTGTAGGGGCAGGGGTATCCAATGAGCAGTTCTTC
TRBJ2-1 once TRBV28 NA CASRWATSSYNEQFF TGTGCCAGCAGGTGGGCCACAAGCTCCTACAATGAGCAGTTCTTC
TRBJ2-2 NA TRBV9 NA CASSATSGTRELFF TGTGCCAGCAGCGCGACAAGTGGGACCAGGGAGCTGTTTTTT
TRBJ2-2 NA TRBV6-5 TRBD1 CASSYSQRTGSGELFF TGTGCCAGCAGTTACTCCCAACGGACAGGGTCCGGGGAGCTGTTTTTT
TRBJ2-3 NA TRBV12-3/TRBV12-4 TRBD2 CTSRPPPPGLDNLGTQYF TGTACCAGCAGGCCACCTCCCCCGGGACTAGACAACCTGGGTACGCAGTATTTT
TRBJ2-1 NA TRBV4-1 TRBD1 CASSQGDRGSYNEQFF TGCGCCAGCAGCCAAGGGGACAGGGGATCCTACAATGAGCAGTTCTTC
TRBJ2-3 NA TRBV3-1 TRBD2 CATSLRTSGGATDTQYF TGTGCCACCAGCCTCCGGACTAGCGGCGGGGCAACAGATACGCAGTATTTT
TRBJ2-2 NA TRBV11-2 NA CASSPGQRNTGELFF TGTGCCAGCAGCCCTGGACAAAGGAACACCGGGGAGCTGTTTTTT